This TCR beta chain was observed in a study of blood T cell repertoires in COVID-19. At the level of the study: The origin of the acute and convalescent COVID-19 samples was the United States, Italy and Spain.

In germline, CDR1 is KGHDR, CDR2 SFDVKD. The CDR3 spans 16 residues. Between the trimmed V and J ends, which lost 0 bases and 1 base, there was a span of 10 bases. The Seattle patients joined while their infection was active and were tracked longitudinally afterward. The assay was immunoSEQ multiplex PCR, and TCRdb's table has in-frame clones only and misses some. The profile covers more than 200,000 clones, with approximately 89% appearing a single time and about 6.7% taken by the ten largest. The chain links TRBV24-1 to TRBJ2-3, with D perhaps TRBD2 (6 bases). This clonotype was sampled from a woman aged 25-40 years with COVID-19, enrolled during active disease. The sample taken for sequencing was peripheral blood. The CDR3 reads CATSDLAGRGTDTQYF. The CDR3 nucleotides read TGTGCCACCAGTGATTTGGCGGGACGGGGCACAGATACGCAGTATTTT.